One sample yielded the 19 T cell receptor beta chains listed below, sequenced in a study of T cells in Graves' hyperthyroidism and ophthalmopathy. TCR beta CDR3 region amplification was performed from RNA transcripts. TCR CDR3 underwent first-round RT-PCR with the HTBI primer set. TCRdb re-analysed the multiplex PCR reads in MiXCR, keeping a single row per CDR3 protein. This table holds around 700,000 distinct CDR3 sequences, under 20% found once. Sequencing input: blood. Receptors originate from a woman aged 50 to 60 with Graves' hyperthyroidism that later progressed to Graves' ophthalmopathy.

In its sample, this clonotype was seen many times. The chain has TRBV20-1 and TRBJ1-2, with 10 bases fitting TRBD1. V lost 1 base, J lost 4 bases, and 6 bases stayed unmatched. The germline CDR1 and CDR2 sequences are DFQATT and SNEGSKA (reference sequence). CDR3 length: 15 amino acids. The CDR3 here is CSARVGTGVRYGYTF. The CDR3 DNA sequence: TGCAGTGCTAGAGTGGGGACAGGGGTACGCTATGGCTACACCTTC.

The rearrangement joins TRBV2 to TRBJ2-3, with 11 nucleotides matching TRBD2. The V gene end was trimmed by 2 bases and the J gene end by 5 bases; junction bases not matched to a gene: 6. The CDR3 is 16 amino acids. Per the germline V gene, CDR1 is SNHLY and CDR2 is FYNNEI. The CDR3: CASSEIAGGQGDTQYF. The CDR3 DNA reads TGTGCCAGCAGTGAAATAGCGGGGGGGCAGGGAGATACGCAGTATTTT. Full variable domain (missing parts from reference TRBV2 and TRBJ2-3): EPEVTQTPSHQVTQMGQEVILRCVPISNHLYFYWYRQILGQKVEFLVSFYNNEISEKSEIFDDQFSVERPDGSNFTLKIRSTKLEDSAMYFCASSEIAGGQGDTQYFGPGTRLTVL.

The rearrangement joins TRBV5-5 to TRBJ1-4; no definite D call. With 2 bases removed from V and 6 bases from J, the gap between germline ends came to 8 bases. The germline gives CDR1 SGHKS, CDR2 YYEKEE (reference sequence). This CDR3 spans 13 amino acids. The CDR3 here is CASSFVGDEKLFF. The CDR3 DNA reads as TGTGCCAGCAGCTTTGTTGGGGATGAAAAACTGTTTTTT.

V gene TRBV10-3 combines with J gene TRBJ2-7, with D possibly TRBD1 on 6 matching bases. Between the trimmed V and J ends, which lost 6 bases and 0 bases, there was a span of 9 bases. CDR3 size: 13 residues. The V gene's germline CDR1 is ENHRY and CDR2 SYGVKD. CDR3: CAIREDSSYEQYF. Here the CDR3 DNA reads TGTGCCATCAGAGAGGACAGCTCCTACGAGCAGTACTTC.

This clonotype was seen repeatedly, ten times or more. The rearrangement links TRBV3-1 to TRBJ1-1; no firm D call. CDR3 length: 13 residues. V was shortened by 3 bases and J by 1 base, with 6 bases between the two germline ends. Germline CDR1 LGHDT, CDR2 YNNKEL (reference sequence). In nucleotides, the CDR3 is TGTGCCAGCAGCCATGCAGCGAACACTGAAGCTTTCTTT. It is translated as CASSHAANTEAFF.

This clonotype came up a few times. The V and J genes are TRBV6-1 and TRBJ2-6, with 9 bases that match TRBD1. The germline V gene encodes CDR1 MNHNS and CDR2 SASEGT. This CDR3 is 17 amino acids long. The V segment lost 5 bases and the J segment 4 bases; nucleotides outside the gene matches: 9. The CDR3 protein is CASSKRTGARGANVLTF. The CDR3 DNA follows: TGTGCCAGCAGTAAACGGACAGGGGCGAGGGGGGCCAACGTCCTGACTTTC.

The chain has TRBV27 and TRBJ1-2; no clear D gene. The CDR3 sequence is 15 residues long. With 0 bases removed from V and 4 bases from J, the gap between germline ends came to 12 bases. The V gene's germline CDR1 is MNHEY and CDR2 SMNVEV (reference sequence). The CDR3 sequence is CASSLSPGRPYGYTF. CDR3 nucleotides: TGTGCCAGCAGTTTATCCCCTGGTAGACCCTATGGCTACACCTTC.

The chain recombines TRBV5-6 with TRBJ1-5, with 8 bases aligning to TRBD1. V trimming: 6 bases; J trimming: 2 bases; junction bases outside the gene matches: 13. The V gene's germline CDR1 is SGHDT and CDR2 YYEEEE. This CDR3 is built from 17 residues. CDR3 in amino acids: CASTQHRGTEGNQPQHF. DNA for the CDR3: TGTGCCAGCACCCAGCACAGGGGGACGGAGGGCAATCAGCCCCAGCATTTT. Full variable domain (outside the CDR3, taken from reference TRBV5-6 and TRBJ1-5): DAGVTQSPTHLIKTRGQQVTLRCSPKSGHDTVSWYQQALGQGPQFIFQYYEEEERQRGNFPDRFSGHQFPNYSSELNVNALLLGDSALYLCASTQHRGTEGNQPQHFGDGTRLSIL.

This clonotype was counted ten times or more. The chain has TRBV6-1 and TRBJ2-7, with D perhaps given as TRBD1 or TRBD2 (5 bases each). Germline CDR1 MNHNS, CDR2 SASEGT. This CDR3 has 17 amino acids. The V gene lost 5 bases and the J gene lost 3 bases, with 23 bases spanning the gap. The CDR3 sequence: CASSTPGDAQNYYEQYF. The CDR3 coding sequence is TGTGCCAGCAGTACTCCCGGGGACGCACAAAACTACTACGAGCAGTACTTC.

This chain links TRBV5-5 with TRBJ2-2; no clear D. CDR3 size: 15 residues. Germline V gives CDR1 SGHKS, CDR2 YYEKEE (reference sequence). V was shortened by 1 base and J by 3 bases, with 10 bases between the two germline ends. The CDR3 DNA follows: TGTGCCAGCAGCTTGTTTTCCGGAGACACCGGGGAGCTGTTTTTT. Translated: CASSLFSGDTGELFF.

This clonotype was seen only once. This may arise from a read error, as a much more abundant clone is one base away. The chain uses TRBV18 and TRBJ2-5; D is unclear. V lost 3 bases and J lost 7, with 12 bases in between. The CDR3 is made up of 13 amino acids. CDR1 is KGHSH and CDR2 is LQKENI in the germline V gene. The CDR3 DNA reads as TGTGCCAGCTCACCTATAGGGAAAGGGACCCAGTACTTC. Its translation is CASSPIGKGTQYF.

The chain uses TRBV27 and TRBJ1-5; D unresolved. The length of the CDR3 is 15 residues. CDR1 and CDR2 from the germline V gene are MNHEY and SMNVEV (reference sequence). V was shortened by 2 bases and J by 1 base, with 9 bases between the two germline ends. This chain's CDR3 is CASSLHPDSNQPQHF. CDR3 nucleotides: TGTGCCAGCAGTTTACACCCGGACAGCAATCAGCCCCAGCATTTT.

This clonotype was picked up a small number of times. The genes are TRBV7-8 and TRBJ1-3; D remains ambiguous. The CDR3 loop spans 15 amino acids. The V end was cut by 4 bases, the J end by 7 bases, with 17 bases between. Germline CDR1 reads SGHVS; CDR2 reads FQNEAQ. This chain's CDR3 is CASSSSGLSANTIYF. The CDR3, as DNA: TGTGCCAGCAGCTCGAGCGGACTCTCCGCTAACACCATATATTTT.

This clonotype was detected a few times. Possible read error: a much larger clone is one base away. The gene calls are TRBV20-1 and TRBJ2-5, with D tentatively TRBD2 (6 bases). Germline V gene lookup returns CDR1 DFQATT and CDR2 SNEGSKA (reference sequence). Trimming cost V 3 bases and J 5 bases, with 13 bases left between them. The CDR3 is 13 amino acids. The CDR3: CSASDGGRETQYF. As DNA, the CDR3 is TGCAGTGCTAGTGACGGGGGTCGGGAGACCCAGTACTTC.

V is TRBV10-1 and J is TRBJ1-5; perhaps TRBD1 as D (5 bases). V dropped 3 bases and J dropped 5 bases, with 8 bases sitting between them. Germline V gene lookup returns CDR1 WNHNN and CDR2 SYGVQD (reference sequence). The CDR3 has 13 amino acids. This CDR3 is CASSDAGHQPQHF. In DNA, the CDR3 is TGCGCCAGCAGTGATGCAGGGCATCAGCCCCAGCATTTT.

This clonotype was seen many times. The chain has TRBV5-1 and TRBJ1-2; unclear D gene. This CDR3 has 12 residues. Germline V gene lookup returns CDR1 SGHRS and CDR2 YFSETQ. V lost 4 bases to trimming and J lost 4 bases, with 8 bases between them. The CDR3 sequence is CASSQDFYGYTF. The CDR3 DNA is TGCGCCAGCAGCCAGGACTTCTATGGCTACACCTTC.

The sample holds a few counts of this clonotype. The chain links TRBV7-9 to TRBJ1-1; perhaps TRBD1 as D (5 bases). V was shortened by 4 bases and J by 6 bases, with 12 bases between the two germline ends. The length of the CDR3 is 13 residues. The V gene's germline CDR1 is SEHNR and CDR2 FQNEAQ (reference sequence). The CDR3 DNA reads TGTGCCAGCAGCTCCGACTGGGGCGCTGAAGCTTTCTTT. Translating it yields CASSSDWGAEAFF.

There are a few counts of this clonotype. The chain joins TRBV7-8 to TRBJ2-2; 13 bases agree with TRBD2. Germline V gene lookup returns CDR1 SGHVS and CDR2 FQNEAQ. The CDR3 runs to 17 residues. Losses at the gene ends were 5 bases for V and 0 bases for J; bases not matched to a gene: 3. CDR3 protein: CASSMGLAGSNTGELFF. Written as DNA, the CDR3 is TGTGCCAGCAGCATGGGACTAGCGGGATCGAACACCGGGGAGCTGTTTTTT.

This clonotype was counted at least ten times. The V and J genes are TRBV11-2 and TRBJ2-3; 9 bases match TRBD2. The V gene end was trimmed by 3 bases and the J gene end by 3 bases; junction bases not matched to a gene: 7. The CDR3 loop spans 16 amino acids. The germline V gene has CDR1 SGHAT and CDR2 FQNNGV. The CDR3 bases are TGTGCCAGCAGCTTGTACCAGCGGGGGGCAACAGATACGCAGTATTTT. It translates to CASSLYQRGATDTQYF. The entire variable domain, with the rest obtained from reference TRBV11-2 and TRBJ2-3, is as follows: EAGVAQSPRYKIIEKRQSVAFWCNPISGHATLYWYQQILGQGPKLLIQFQNNGVVDDSQLPKDRFSAERLKGVDSTLKIQPAKLEDSAVYLCASSLYQRGATDTQYFGPGTRLTVL.